The 14 T cell receptor beta chains presented below share a single source sample, sequenced in a study of blood T cell repertoires in COVID-19. TCRdb's table, derived via immunoSEQ multiplex PCR, lists solely in-frame clones and lacks some. The sample records some 170,000 clones, 70% to 85% being singletons. The specimen was PBMCs or T cells enriched from blood (not recorded which). Receptor source: a man aged 45-65 years who had recovered from COVID-19.

The CDR3 loop is CASSTTTGADTQYF. The CDR3 DNA is TGCGCCAGCAGCACAACGACAGGGGCAGATACGCAGTATTTT. The chain has TRBV5-1 and TRBJ2-3; 8 bases are a match to TRBD1. The CDR3 consists of 14 residues. The V segment lost 4 bases and the J segment 4 bases; nucleotides outside the gene matches: 5. Germline CDR1 is SGHRS and CDR2 is YFSETQ.

This clone was picked up one time. The V call is TRBV19, the J call TRBJ1-5; 8 bases map to TRBD1. This CDR3 has 15 amino acids. CDR1 is LNHDA, CDR2 SQIVND, per germline (reference sequence). J was trimmed by 7 bases and V by 2 bases; bases with no gene match: 7. CDR3 nucleotides: TGTGCCAGTAGTATAAGGACAGGGCTCCAGCAGCCCCAGCATTTT. Its translation: CASSIRTGLQQPQHF.

This clone appeared a few times. The chain couples TRBV5-1 to TRBJ1-5; perhaps TRBD1 as D (6 bases). Trimming left V 4 bases short and J 0 bases short, with 11 bases between. There are 15 residues in the CDR3. Germline V gene sequence: CDR1 SGHRS, CDR2 YFSETQ. As DNA, the CDR3 is TGCGCCAGCAGCCCCCAGGGGTTTAGCAATCAGCCCCAGCATTTT. Translating it yields CASSPQGFSNQPQHF.

This chain joins TRBV9 and TRBJ1-6; D possibly corresponds to TRBD1 (5 bases). The germline CDR1 and CDR2 sequences are SGDLS and YYNGEE. The V gene lost 0 bases and the J gene lost 0 bases, with 10 bases spanning the gap. This CDR3 comprises 17 residues. DNA of the CDR3: TGTGCCAGCAGCGTAGAGGACACAAGCTCCTATAATTCACCCCTCCACTTT. Translation gives CASSVEDTSSYNSPLHF. The variable domain in full, completed from reference TRBV9 and TRBJ1-6, reads DSGVTQTPKHLITATGQRVTLRCSPRSGDLSVYWYQQSLDQGLQFLIQYYNGEERAKGNILERFSAQQFPDLHSELNLSSLELGDSALYFCASSVEDTSSYNSPLHFGNGTRLTVT.

The chain combines TRBV7-9 with TRBJ1-5; 7 nucleotides align to TRBD1. The ends lost 5 bases at V and 3 bases at J; junction bases unmatched: 4. Per germline, CDR1 SEHNR and CDR2 FQNEAQ (reference sequence). This CDR3 spans 14 amino acids. The CDR3 is CASSTGASNQPQHF. The CDR3 coding sequence is TGTGCCAGCAGCACAGGGGCTTCCAATCAGCCCCAGCATTTT.

This rearrangement joins TRBV6-4 to TRBJ1-1; D perhaps matches TRBD1 (6 bases). The V and J ends lost 4 bases and 5 bases respectively, with 17 bases between them. Per germline, CDR1 MRHNA and CDR2 SNTAGT. The CDR3 is 15 residues long. This CDR3 is CASSATQGFVTEAFF. As DNA, the CDR3 is TGTGCCAGCAGTGCCACACAGGGTTTCGTTACTGAAGCTTTCTTT.

This clone was detected only once. The V call is TRBV11-2, the J call TRBJ1-2; 8 bases align to TRBD1. The CDR3 length is 14 residues. The ends lost 5 bases at V and 2 bases at J; junction bases unmatched: 4. Germline assignment: CDR1 SGHAT and CDR2 FQNNGV. CDR3 sequence: CASSPRTGNYGYTF. In DNA, the CDR3 is TGTGCCAGCAGCCCCCGGACAGGGAACTATGGCTACACCTTC.

This clone was seen more than once but under ten times. This chain uses TRBV4-1 with TRBJ2-7; TRBD1 agrees at 10 bases. Germline lookup yields CDR1 MGHRA and CDR2 YSYEKL. The length of the CDR3 is 14 residues. V trimming: 3 bases; J trimming: 2 bases; junction bases outside the gene matches: 1. In nucleotides, the CDR3 is TGCGCCAGCAGCCAGACAGGGGGCGCCTACGAGCAGTACTTC. Translation: CASSQTGGAYEQYF.

The rearrangement links TRBV5-1 to TRBJ1-2, with D maybe TRBD1 (6 bases). The V gene's germline CDR1 is SGHRS and CDR2 YFSETQ. The CDR3 sequence is 14 residues long. Trimming left V 0 bases short and J 2 bases short, with 8 bases between. The CDR3 nucleotides are TGCGCCAGCAGCTTGGACAGGGTGAACTATGGCTACACCTTC. Protein: CASSLDRVNYGYTF.

V is TRBV19 and J is TRBJ1-4, with 8 bases lining up with TRBD1. CDR3 length: 15 amino acids. The germline CDR1 and CDR2 sequences are LNHDA and SQIVND (reference sequence). Trimming took 3 bases from V and 3 from J; bases not matched to a gene: 3. The CDR3 sequence: CASSISGQANEKLFF. In DNA form, the CDR3 reads TGTGCCAGTAGTATTTCGGGACAGGCTAATGAAAAACTGTTTTTT.

The chain is built from TRBV27 and TRBJ1-1, with 7 bases lining up with TRBD1. Germline V lookup: CDR1 MNHEY, CDR2 SMNVEV (reference sequence). The CDR3 consists of 15 residues. Trimming cost V 6 bases and J 1 base; bases outside gene matches: 8. The DNA for the CDR3 is TGTGCCAGCAGCAGACAGGGTAGGAAGAACACTGAAGCTTTCTTT. Its protein product is CASSRQGRKNTEAFF.

This clone appeared a single time. The chain employs TRBV5-4 and TRBJ1-4, with a tentative D call TRBD1 (5 bases). CDR1 and CDR2 from the germline V gene are SGHNT and YYREEE (reference sequence). The CDR3 loop spans 14 amino acids. Deletions cut 1 base from V and 7 bases from J, with 11 bases between. CDR3 sequence reads: CASSLTGPGEKLFF. The DNA of the CDR3 is TGTGCCAGCAGCTTGACAGGACCTGGTGAAAAACTGTTTTTT.

The J gene is TRBJ1-1, the V gene TRBV28, with D perhaps matching TRBD1 (5 bases). The CDR3 is made up of 13 amino acids. In germline, CDR1 is MDHEN, CDR2 SYDVKM. Trimming removed 2 bases from V and 3 bases from J, with 7 bases in between. The CDR3: CASSLVGDTEAFF. In DNA, the CDR3 is TGTGCCAGCAGTTTAGTAGGGGACACTGAAGCTTTCTTT.

The CDR3 here is CASSVQSTNTEAFF. Here the CDR3 DNA reads TGTGCCAGCAGCGTCCAGTCCACGAACACTGAAGCTTTCTTT. The chain carries TRBV9 and TRBJ1-1; no firm D call. V lost 2 bases to trimming and J lost 1 base, with 9 bases between them. The CDR3 consists of 14 residues. From germline, CDR1 is SGDLS and CDR2 YYNGEE.